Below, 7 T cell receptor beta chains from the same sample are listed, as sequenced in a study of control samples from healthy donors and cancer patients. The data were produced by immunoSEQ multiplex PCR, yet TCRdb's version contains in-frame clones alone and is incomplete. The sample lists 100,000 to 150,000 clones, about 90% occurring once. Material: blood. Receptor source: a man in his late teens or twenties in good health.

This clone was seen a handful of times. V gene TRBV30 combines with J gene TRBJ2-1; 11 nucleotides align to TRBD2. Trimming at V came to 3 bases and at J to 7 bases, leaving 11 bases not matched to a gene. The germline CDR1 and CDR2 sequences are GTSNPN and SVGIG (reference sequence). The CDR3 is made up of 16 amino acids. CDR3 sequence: CAWRKIIAGGMNEQFF. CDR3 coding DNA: TGTGCCTGGAGGAAAATCATAGCGGGAGGGATGAATGAGCAGTTCTTC.

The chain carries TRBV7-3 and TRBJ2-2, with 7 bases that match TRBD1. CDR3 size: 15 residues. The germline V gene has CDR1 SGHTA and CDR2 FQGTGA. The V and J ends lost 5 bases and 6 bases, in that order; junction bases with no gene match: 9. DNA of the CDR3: TGTGCCAGCAGCCCCACCGGGACAGTGTCCGGGGAGCTGTTTTTT. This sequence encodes CASSPTGTVSGELFF.

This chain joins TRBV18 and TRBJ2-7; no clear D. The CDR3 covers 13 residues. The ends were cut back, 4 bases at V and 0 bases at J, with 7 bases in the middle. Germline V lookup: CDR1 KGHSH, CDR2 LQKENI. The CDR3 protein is CASSLPASYEQYF. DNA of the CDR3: TGTGCCAGCTCACTTCCAGCCTCCTACGAGCAGTACTTC.

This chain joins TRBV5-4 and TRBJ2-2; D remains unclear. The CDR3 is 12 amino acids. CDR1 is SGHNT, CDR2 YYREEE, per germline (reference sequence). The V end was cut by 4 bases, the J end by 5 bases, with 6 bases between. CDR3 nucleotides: TGTGCCAGCAGCCCCAGGACCGGGGAGCTGTTTTTT. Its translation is CASSPRTGELFF.

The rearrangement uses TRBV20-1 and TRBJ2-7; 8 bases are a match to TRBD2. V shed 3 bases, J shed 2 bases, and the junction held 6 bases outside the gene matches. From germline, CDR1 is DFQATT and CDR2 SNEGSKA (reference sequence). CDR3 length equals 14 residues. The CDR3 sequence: CSASWAGGAYEQYF. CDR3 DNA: TGCAGTGCTAGTTGGGCGGGGGGCGCCTACGAGCAGTACTTC.

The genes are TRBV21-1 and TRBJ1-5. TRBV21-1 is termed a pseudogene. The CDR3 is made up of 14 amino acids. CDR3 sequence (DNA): TGTGCCAGCAGCAAAGTTGGGGGGGGTCAGCCCCAGCATTTT. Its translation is CASSKVGGGQPQHF.

Here the CDR3 reads CASPPQRGVSTDTQYF. CDR3 DNA sequence: TGTGCCAGCCCCCCCCAGCGGGGAGTTAGCACAGATACGCAGTATTTT. The rearrangement joins TRBV28 to TRBJ2-3; 7 nucleotides match TRBD2. This CDR3 has 16 amino acids. V lost 8 bases, J lost 0 bases, and 11 bases stayed unmatched. Germline-derived CDR1 and CDR2 are MDHEN and SYDVKM.